This TCR beta chain came from a study of control samples from healthy donors and cancer patients. TCRdb's copy holds only in-frame clones and misses some; the assay was immunoSEQ multiplex PCR. The table lists 170,000 or so clones, over 85% of them singletons. Germline V gene data show CDR1 as MNHEY and CDR2 as SVGEGT. The V end lost 0 bases, the J end lost 7 bases, and 16 bases lay between the germline ends. The CDR3 extends over 16 amino acids. This TCR derives from a middle-aged woman in good health. Sequencing used blood. The V call is TRBV6-2 or TRBV6-3, the J call TRBJ2-4; D is uncertain. The CDR3 DNA reads TGTGCCAGCAGTTACTCGAGACCCTCACGTCCCAACATTCAGTACTTC. Translated: CASSYSRPSRPNIQYF.